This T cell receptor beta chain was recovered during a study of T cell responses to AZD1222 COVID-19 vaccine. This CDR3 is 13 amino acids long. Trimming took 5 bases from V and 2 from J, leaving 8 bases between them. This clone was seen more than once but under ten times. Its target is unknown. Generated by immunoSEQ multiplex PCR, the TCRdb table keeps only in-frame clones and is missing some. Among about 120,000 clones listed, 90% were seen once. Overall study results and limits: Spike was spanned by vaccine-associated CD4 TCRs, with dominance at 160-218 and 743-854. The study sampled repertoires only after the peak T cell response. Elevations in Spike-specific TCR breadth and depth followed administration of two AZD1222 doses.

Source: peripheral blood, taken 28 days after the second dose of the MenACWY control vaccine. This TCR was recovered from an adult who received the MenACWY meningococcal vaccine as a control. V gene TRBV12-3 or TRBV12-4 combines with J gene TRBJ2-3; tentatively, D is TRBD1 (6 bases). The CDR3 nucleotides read TGTGCCAGCAGTAGGACAGCCACAGATACGCAGTATTTT. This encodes CASSRTATDTQYF.